This TCR beta chain came from a study of T cell responses to AZD1222 COVID-19 vaccine. A note on this clone: Its antigen is unidentified.

Study-wide results and caveats: Donors in the cohort were predominantly white British and more often female, and clonal diversity was possibly underestimated. CD4 TCRs linked to vaccination spanned spike, dominating at 160-218 and 743-854. Close to half of all spike-specific TCRs reportedly target regions of the variants that are unmutated. Without day 14 samples, only post-peak T cell repertoires were studied.

The germline V gene encodes CDR1 LGHNT and CDR2 FRNRAP. V dropped 1 base and J dropped 9 bases, with 12 bases sitting between them. The CDR3 is made up of 13 amino acids. Method: immunoSEQ multiplex PCR; TCRdb's copy keeps in-frame clones and lacks some. The data hold 100,000 to 120,000 clones, with roughly 89% observed a single time. The sequence came from an adult in good health. The specimen comprised peripheral blood, sampled on day 0 of MenACWY control vaccination. The V gene is TRBV12-5, the J gene TRBJ1-2; D remains unclear. The CDR3 bases are TGTGCTAGTGGTTTGGACTTACTTCGGAGCTACACCTTC. Amino acid sequence: CASGLDLLRSYTF. Supplemented by reference TRBV12-5 and TRBJ1-2, the full variable domain reads DARVTQTPRHKVTEMGQEVTMRCQPILGHNTVFWYRQTMMQGLELLAYFRNRAPLDDSGMPKDRFSAEMPDATLATLKIQPSEPRDSAVYFCASGLDLLRSYTFGSGTRLTVV.